These 12 T cell receptor beta chains originate from one sample sequenced in a study of T cell responses to AZD1222 COVID-19 vaccine. The table came from immunoSEQ multiplex PCR; TCRdb's copy has only in-frame clones and leaves some out. Here the sample spans 120,000 to 150,000 clones, around 83% being singletons. The sample in question was peripheral blood, obtained on day 0 of MenACWY control vaccination. Receptors were obtained from an adult in good health.

The chain joins TRBV3-1 (or the pseudogene TRBV3-2) to TRBJ1-3; a possible D gene is TRBD1 (6 bases). V was shortened by 4 bases and J by 4 bases, with 11 bases between the two germline ends. Germline values: CDR1 LGHDT, CDR2 YNNKEL (reference sequence). The CDR3 length is 14 residues. CDR3 protein: CASSLRGSGNTIYF. CDR3 sequence (DNA): TGTGCCAGCAGCCTCAGGGGTTCGGGAAACACCATATATTTT.

The V gene is TRBV29-1, the J gene TRBJ1-2, with D perhaps matching TRBD1 (5 bases). In germline, CDR1 is SQVTM, CDR2 ANQGSEA. The CDR3 extends over 13 amino acids. Trimming removed 0 bases at V and 2 bases at J, with 7 bases between. DNA of the CDR3: TGCAGCGTTGAAGAGGGGGTCAACTATGGCTACACCTTC. Translating it yields CSVEEGVNYGYTF.

The table lists this clone with a few counts. This rearrangement joins TRBV7-3 to TRBJ2-5; 12 bases match TRBD2. Germline trimming cut 6 bases from V and 2 bases from J; bases unmatched to any gene: 7. The CDR3 spans 16 residues. In germline, CDR1 is SGHTA, CDR2 FQGTGA. In DNA, the CDR3 is TGTGCCAGCAGTCAGACTAGCGGGGGCAATCAAGAGACCCAGTACTTC. It yields the protein CASSQTSGGNQETQYF.

V gene TRBV11-1 combines with J gene TRBJ2-2; TRBD1 or TRBD2 may be the D gene (5 bases each). Germline CDR1 is SGHAT and CDR2 is FQDESV (reference sequence). Trimming pared 2 bases from V and 2 bases from J, leaving 9 bases between. This CDR3 is 15 amino acids long. In DNA form, the CDR3 reads TGTGCCAGCAGCTTAACGGGGCTTAACACCGGGGAGCTGTTTTTT. Encoded protein: CASSLTGLNTGELFF.

The chain has TRBV19 and TRBJ1-1, with no clear D. The CDR3 sequence is 13 residues long. CDR1 and CDR2 from the germline V gene are LNHDA and SQIVND (reference sequence). Trimming left V 8 bases short and J 3 bases short, with 13 bases between. CDR3 residues: CASSSGLYTEAFF. CDR3 sequence (DNA): TGTGCCAGTTCCTCCGGGTTGTACACTGAAGCTTTCTTT.

V usage is TRBV12-3 or TRBV12-4 and J usage is TRBJ1-2; D not resolved. This CDR3 is 11 amino acids long. Trimming pared 3 bases from V and 6 bases from J, leaving 5 bases between. CDR3 sequence: CASSLRNGYTF. CDR3 coding DNA: TGTGCCAGCAGTTTGAGGAATGGCTACACCTTC.

The chain combines TRBV7-8 with TRBJ1-5; 7 nucleotides line up with TRBD1. The CDR3 is made up of 15 amino acids. Germline lookup yields CDR1 SGHVS and CDR2 FQNEAQ. J lost 5 bases, V lost 1 base, and 5 bases had no gene match. The CDR3 DNA sequence: TGTGCCAGCAGCTTAGATCACAGGGGTTATCAGCCCCAGCATTTT. Protein: CASSLDHRGYQPQHF.

The rearrangement links TRBV15 to TRBJ1-2; 7 bases match TRBD1. Germline assignment: CDR1 LNHNV and CDR2 YYDKDF (reference sequence). Trimming cost V 0 bases and J 7 bases; bases outside gene matches: 2. This CDR3 has 13 residues. CDR3 sequence reads: CATSRDSGGGYTF. Here the CDR3 DNA reads TGTGCCACCAGCAGAGATTCAGGGGGTGGCTACACCTTC.

The CDR3 region has the DNA TGTGCCAGCAGCGCGGGGGGCTCACCTACTGGGGAGACCCAGTACTTC. Its protein product is CASSAGGSPTGETQYF. The chain links TRBV9 to TRBJ2-5; D is possibly TRBD2 (7 bases). This CDR3 has 16 amino acids. V shed 3 bases and J shed 5 bases, with 20 bases lying between them. Per the germline V gene, CDR1 is SGDLS and CDR2 is YYNGEE.

The J gene is TRBJ2-3, the V gene TRBV6-5, with D hard to call. Germline V gene data show CDR1 as MNHEY and CDR2 as SVGAGI. Between the trimmed V and J ends, which lost 0 bases and 3 bases, there was a span of 7 bases. The CDR3 runs to 14 residues. CDR3 DNA sequence: TGTGCCAGCAGTTACTCTCTTCCGACAGATACGCAGTATTTT. It translates to CASSYSLPTDTQYF.

Only one count was recorded for this clone. V is TRBV7-9 and J is TRBJ1-1; the D gene is possibly TRBD1 (5 bases). The ends were cut back, 5 bases at V and 3 bases at J, with 13 bases in the middle. This CDR3 has 14 residues. The germline V gene encodes CDR1 SEHNR and CDR2 FQNEAQ (reference sequence). CDR3 protein: CASSRQSADTEAFF. The CDR3, as DNA: TGTGCCAGCAGCCGACAGAGTGCGGACACTGAAGCTTTCTTT. Full variable domain (outside the CDR3, taken from reference TRBV7-9 and TRBJ1-1): DTGVSQNPRHKITKRGQNVTFRCDPISEHNRLYWYRQTLGQGPEFLTYFQNEAQLEKSRLLSDRFSAERPKGSFSTLEIQRTEQGDSAMYLCASSRQSADTEAFFGQGTRLTVV.

The V call is TRBV4-1, the J call TRBJ1-6, with D maybe TRBD1 (5 bases). V was pared by 3 bases and J by 7 bases, with 16 bases between. The CDR3 is made up of 16 amino acids. CDR1 is MGHRA, CDR2 YSYEKL, per germline. CDR3 loop: CASSHIRGVRNSPLHF. The DNA for the CDR3 is TGCGCCAGCAGCCATATTAGGGGAGTAAGGAATTCACCCCTCCACTTT.